What follows are 2 T cell receptor beta chains derived from one specimen sequenced in a study of cytomegalovirus exposure and HLA in healthy donors. PCR primers comprised 60 Vbeta and 13 Jbeta primers. The repertoire was sequenced with immunoSEQ multiplex PCR; TCRdb's copy has only in-frame clones and lacks some. Among a few hundred thousand clones listed, roughly 90% were seen once. The sample consisted of PBMCs. The receptors stem from a woman between 18 and 29 years old in good health and CMV-seronegative.

The J gene is TRBJ2-5, the V gene TRBV5-6; D possibly corresponds to TRBD1 (6 bases). The J call is uncertain, as TRBJ2-7 better fits the DNA end. Germline loops: CDR1 SGHDT, CDR2 YYEEEE. The CDR3 loop spans 12 amino acids. CDR3 region: CASSGQSYEQYF. CDR3 bases: TGTGCCAGCTCTGGACAGTCCTACGAGCAGTACTTC.

The CDR3 sequence: CASSAQQVAGATDTQYF. The CDR3 DNA sequence: TGTGCCAGCAGCGCCCAGCAGGTTGCGGGGGCAACAGATACGCAGTATTTT. V gene TRBV9 combines with J gene TRBJ2-3; D is possibly TRBD2 (7 bases). Germline assignment: CDR1 SGDLS and CDR2 YYNGEE. V lost 3 bases and J 3 bases, leaving 20 bases between the germline ends. This CDR3 is built from 17 residues.